The next 15 T cell receptor beta chains were all read from a single sample in a study of metastatic and nonmetastatic thyroid tumors. TCRdb re-called the PCR reads with MiXCR. The table lists 17,000 or so clones, around 23% of them singletons, with approximately 15% in the top ten. None of the patients had undergone any treatment ahead of thyroid surgery. The sample was adjacent normal tissue. Every receptor here comes from a female donor with papillary thyroid cancer or a benign thyroid nodule (not recorded which). Some clones in this sample may be carry-over from other donors' samples.

This rearrangement joins TRBV20-1 to TRBJ2-5, with D tentatively TRBD2 (5 bases). V was trimmed by 0 bases and J by 4 bases, leaving 18 bases between them. The CDR3 totals 16 residues. Germline-derived CDR1 and CDR2 are DFQATT and SNEGSKA (reference sequence). In DNA, the CDR3 is TGCAGTGCTAGAGATGCGAGGGCGGGCGGTATAGAGACCCAGTACTTC. Its translation is CSARDARAGGIETQYF.

This clone was counted between two and nine times. The V and J genes are TRBV6-4 and TRBJ2-3, with D maybe TRBD1 (5 bases). The CDR3 spans 15 residues. Trimming left V 6 bases short and J 0 bases short, with 13 bases between. Germline V lookup: CDR1 MRHNA, CDR2 SNTAGT. CDR3 in amino acids: CASSKTVTSTDTQYF. The CDR3 DNA reads as TGTGCCAGCAGCAAGACAGTTACTAGCACAGATACGCAGTATTTT.

This clone was picked up a small number of times. V usage is TRBV18 and J usage is TRBJ2-1, with 9 bases identical to TRBD1. Germline CDR1 is KGHSH and CDR2 is LQKENI. The CDR3 has 16 amino acids. V gave up 3 bases and J gave up 5 bases; unmatched junction bases: 8. The CDR3 here is CASSPRDRVRHNEQFF. CDR3 DNA: TGTGCCAGCTCACCGAGGGACAGGGTGAGACACAATGAGCAGTTCTTC.

The rearrangement links TRBV7-3 to TRBJ2-2; D unresolved. The germline gives CDR1 SGHTA, CDR2 FQGTGA. This CDR3 comprises 14 residues. Trimming took 0 bases from V and 2 from J, leaving 4 bases between them. CDR3 residues: CASSLTTNTGELFF. For the CDR3, the DNA is TGTGCCAGCAGCTTAACCACCAACACCGGGGAGCTGTTTTTT.

This clone showed up just a few times. The chain joins TRBV6-1 to TRBJ2-2, with a weak D call TRBD1 (6 bases). V shed 10 bases and J shed 4 bases, with 13 bases lying between them. CDR3 length equals 13 residues. CDR1 and CDR2 from the germline V gene are MNHNS and SASEGT. CDR3 in amino acids: CATQFRGTGELFF. Here the CDR3 DNA reads TGTGCCACCCAGTTCAGGGGCACCGGGGAGCTGTTTTTT.

Only a few counts were recorded for this clone. The chain joins TRBV5-8 to TRBJ2-7, with D maybe TRBD1 (5 bases). The length of the CDR3 is 12 residues. The germline CDR1 and CDR2 sequences are SGHTS and YDEGEE. V lost 4 bases and J 4 bases, leaving 9 bases between the germline ends. The CDR3 bases are TGTGCCAGCAGCCTGGACATTTACGAGCAGTACTTC. Its protein product is CASSLDIYEQYF.

The chain carries TRBV5-1 and TRBJ2-7; 10 bases are shared with TRBD1. The germline V gene encodes CDR1 SGHRS and CDR2 YFSETQ. This CDR3 comprises 17 residues. V was clipped by 0 bases and J by 2 bases; unmatched bases: 8. The CDR3 spells CASSLALRQGAAYEQYF. CDR3 nucleotides: TGCGCCAGCAGCTTGGCCTTGAGACAGGGGGCAGCCTACGAGCAGTACTTC.

There are a few counts of this clone. The junction departs from the called germline gene at one end, perhaps through a read error. The CDR3 loop is CANSFRELGTGELFF. The CDR3, as DNA: TGTGCCAACAGTTTTAGGGAACTGGGGACCGGGGAGCTGTTTTTT. The chain couples TRBV12-3 or TRBV12-4 to TRBJ2-2, with D hard to call. This CDR3 region has 15 residues.

The chain recombines TRBV7-2 with TRBJ1-1; TRBD1 might be the D (6 bases). Per the germline V gene, CDR1 is SGHTA and CDR2 is FQGNSA. The CDR3 is made up of 13 amino acids. V was cut by 4 bases and J by 4 bases, with 10 bases left in between. The CDR3: CASSSQGGTEAFF. CDR3 bases: TGTGCCAGCAGCTCACAGGGAGGCACTGAAGCTTTCTTT.

This chain joins TRBV4-2 and TRBJ1-3; a weak D match, TRBD1 (6 bases). The CDR3 is made up of 16 amino acids. V lost 0 bases to trimming and J lost 2 bases, with 11 bases between them. Germline V CDR1 and CDR2: LGHNA, YNFKEQ. CDR3 residues: CASSQDGGDTGNTIYF. The CDR3 region has the DNA TGTGCCAGCAGCCAAGATGGGGGGGACACTGGAAACACCATATATTTT.

This chain uses TRBV6-1 with TRBJ2-2; 8 bases are a match to TRBD2. CDR3 size: 13 residues. V shed 6 bases, J shed 7 bases, and the junction held 4 bases outside the gene matches. Germline CDR1 is MNHNS and CDR2 is SASEGT. CDR3 sequence: CASRARGGGELFF. The DNA of the CDR3 is TGTGCCAGCAGGGCTCGGGGGGGCGGGGAGCTGTTTTTT.

The rearrangement uses TRBV12-3 or TRBV12-4 and TRBJ1-5; no reliable D call. Trimming took 6 bases from V and 2 from J, leaving 8 bases between them. The CDR3 sequence is 13 residues long. CDR3 nucleotides: TGTGCCAGCAGCATAGAGGGCAATCAGCCCCAGCATTTT. Its translation is CASSIEGNQPQHF.

The J gene is TRBJ2-3, the V gene TRBV30; D is uncertain. Germline lookup yields CDR1 GTSNPN and CDR2 SVGIG (reference sequence). This CDR3 comprises 14 residues. Trimming removed 8 bases at V and 2 bases at J, with 17 bases between. The CDR3 is CASSRRWATDTQYF. Written as DNA, the CDR3 is TGTGCCAGCTCGAGGCGGTGGGCCACAGATACGCAGTATTTT.

The chain is built from TRBV25-1 and TRBJ1-2; no clear D. V lost 1 base and J 4 bases, leaving 1 base between the germline ends. The V gene's germline CDR1 is MGHDK and CDR2 SYGVNS. CDR3 length: 11 amino acids. DNA of the CDR3: TGTGCCAGCAGTGAATCCTATGGCTACACCTTC. This encodes CASSESYGYTF.

The table lists this clone with a few counts. The rearrangement uses TRBV2 and TRBJ1-1; D unresolved. V was clipped by 3 bases and J by 0 bases, with 8 bases between them. Germline CDR1 and CDR2: SNHLY and FYNNEI. The CDR3 contains 14 residues. CDR3 nucleotides: TGTGCCAGCAGTGACTCCTATATGAACACTGAAGCTTTCTTT. Encoded protein: CASSDSYMNTEAFF.